This T cell receptor (beta chain) derives from a study of Graves' ophthalmopathy and Graves' hyperthyroidism. Exclusion applied to patients with other autoimmune diseases, uncontrolled infections, pregnancy or lactation. Diagnosis used clinical symptoms, serum thyroxine, TRAb, thyroid ultrasound and orbital computed tomography. V was clipped by 4 bases and J by 5 bases; unmatched bases: 6. Germline CDR1 reads SGHTA; CDR2 reads FQGNSA. This CDR3 region has 15 residues. This clonotype has only a few counts. Its antigen is not known. Study observations and caveats: In blood appeared most of the expanded thyroid clonotypes whose frequency exceeded 0.001. Using a 13-signature model, the authors split ophthalmopathy from stable hyperthyroidism, with 85% to 90% sensitivity and 80% to 84% specificity.

For repertoire sequencing, the TCR beta CDR3 regions were amplified from RNA transcripts. The first round was an RT-PCR with HTBI primers, and the second round was a multiplex PCR. TCRdb processed the multiplex PCR reads anew with MiXCR; each CDR3 protein has one entry. The sample shows about 740,000 distinct CDR3 sequences, approximately 40% of them seen only once. This chain connects TRBV7-2 to TRBJ2-2, with 8 bases identical to TRBD2. The specimen was peripheral blood. The clonotype comes from an adult man with Graves' ophthalmopathy. The CDR3 is CASSSHGGGTGELFF. The CDR3 DNA follows: TGTGCCAGCAGCTCTCATGGCGGGGGGACCGGGGAGCTGTTTTTT.